The present entry profiles one T cell receptor beta chain with its context. Its antigen is unknown. In the PCR, 60 Vbeta and 13 Jbeta primers were used. TCRdb's table, derived via immunoSEQ multiplex PCR, lists solely in-frame clones and lacks some. The sample records 200,000 or so clones, about 79% being singletons. The CDR3 runs 16 residues. V lost 5 bases and J lost 2, with 18 bases in between. Germline lookup yields CDR1 SGHVS and CDR2 FNYEAQ. These data originate in a study of cytomegalovirus exposure and HLA in healthy donors. Study conclusions and caveats: Follow-up analysis seemed to connect common viral pathogens with several of the most significant clusters identified.

The TCR was taken from a boy between 2 and 10 years old in good health and CMV-seronegative. The sample consisted of PBMCs. The J gene is TRBJ1-2, the V gene TRBV7-6; D gene unclear. Here the CDR3 DNA reads TGTGCCAGCAGCCAATTCACCGACACGGGGAACTATGGCTACACCTTC. Protein product: CASSQFTDTGNYGYTF.